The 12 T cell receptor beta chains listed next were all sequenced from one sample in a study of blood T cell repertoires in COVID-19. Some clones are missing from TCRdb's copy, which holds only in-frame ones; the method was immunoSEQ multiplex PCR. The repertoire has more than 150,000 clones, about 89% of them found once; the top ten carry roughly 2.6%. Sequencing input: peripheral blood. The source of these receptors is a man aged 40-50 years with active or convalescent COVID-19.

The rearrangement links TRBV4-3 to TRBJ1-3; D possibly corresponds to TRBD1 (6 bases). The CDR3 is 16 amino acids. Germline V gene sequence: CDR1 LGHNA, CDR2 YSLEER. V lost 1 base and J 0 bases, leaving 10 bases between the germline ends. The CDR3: CASSQGTVISGNTIYF. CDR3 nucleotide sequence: TGCGCCAGCAGCCAAGGGACAGTGATCTCTGGAAACACCATATATTTT.

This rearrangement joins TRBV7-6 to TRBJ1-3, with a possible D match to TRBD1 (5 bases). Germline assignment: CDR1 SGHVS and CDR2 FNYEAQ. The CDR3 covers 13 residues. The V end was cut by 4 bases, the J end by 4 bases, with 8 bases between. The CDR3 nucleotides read TGTGCCAGCAGCTCGACAGCGGGAAACACCATATATTTT. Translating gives CASSSTAGNTIYF. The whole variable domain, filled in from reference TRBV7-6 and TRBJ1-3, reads GAGVSQSPRYKVTKRGQDVALRCDPISGHVSLYWYRQALGQGPEFLTYFNYEAQQDKSGLPNDRFSAERPEGSISTLTIQRTEQRDSAMYRCASSSTAGNTIYFGEGSWLTVV.

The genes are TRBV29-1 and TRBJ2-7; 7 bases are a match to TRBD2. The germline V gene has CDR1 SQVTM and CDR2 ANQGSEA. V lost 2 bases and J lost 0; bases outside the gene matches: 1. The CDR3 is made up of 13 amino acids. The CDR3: CSVERGDSYEQYF. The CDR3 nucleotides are TGCAGCGTTGAACGGGGGGACTCCTACGAGCAGTACTTC.

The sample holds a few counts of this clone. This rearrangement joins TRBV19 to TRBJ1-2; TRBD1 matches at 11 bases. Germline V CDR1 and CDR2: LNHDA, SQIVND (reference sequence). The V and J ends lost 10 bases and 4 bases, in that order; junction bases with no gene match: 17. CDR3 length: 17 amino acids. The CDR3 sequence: CATKPSGQGVWSYGYTF. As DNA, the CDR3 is TGTGCCACAAAACCCTCGGGACAGGGGGTTTGGAGCTATGGCTACACCTTC. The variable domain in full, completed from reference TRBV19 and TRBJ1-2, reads DGGITQSPKYLFRKEGQNVTLSCEQNLNHDAMYWYRQDPGQGLRLIYYSQIVNDFQKGDIAEGYSVSREKKESFPLTVTSAQKNPTAFYLCATKPSGQGVWSYGYTFGSGTRLTVV.

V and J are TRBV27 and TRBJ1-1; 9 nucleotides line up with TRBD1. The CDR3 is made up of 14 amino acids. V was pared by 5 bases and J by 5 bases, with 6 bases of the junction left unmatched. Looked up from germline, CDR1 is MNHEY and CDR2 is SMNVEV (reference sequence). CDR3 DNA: TGTGCCAGCAGTCCGTACGGACAGGGGACTGAAGCTTTCTTT. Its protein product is CASSPYGQGTEAFF.

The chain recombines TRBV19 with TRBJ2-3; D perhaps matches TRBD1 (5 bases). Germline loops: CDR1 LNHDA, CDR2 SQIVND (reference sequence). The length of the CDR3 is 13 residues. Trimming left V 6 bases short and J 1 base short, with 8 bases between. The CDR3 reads CASRQQGTDTQYF. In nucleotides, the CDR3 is TGTGCCAGTAGACAACAGGGCACAGATACGCAGTATTTT.

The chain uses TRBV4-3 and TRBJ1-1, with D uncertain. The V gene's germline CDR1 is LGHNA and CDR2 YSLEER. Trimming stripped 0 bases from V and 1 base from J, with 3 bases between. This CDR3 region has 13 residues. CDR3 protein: CASSQERNTEAFF. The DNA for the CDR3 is TGCGCCAGCAGCCAAGAGCGGAACACTGAAGCTTTCTTT.

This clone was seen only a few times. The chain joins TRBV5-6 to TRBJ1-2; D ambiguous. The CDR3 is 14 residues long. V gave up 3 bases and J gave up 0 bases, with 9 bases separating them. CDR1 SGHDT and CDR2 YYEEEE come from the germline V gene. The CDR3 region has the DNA TGTGCCAGCAGCTGGACTGATGCTAACTATGGCTACACCTTC. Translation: CASSWTDANYGYTF.

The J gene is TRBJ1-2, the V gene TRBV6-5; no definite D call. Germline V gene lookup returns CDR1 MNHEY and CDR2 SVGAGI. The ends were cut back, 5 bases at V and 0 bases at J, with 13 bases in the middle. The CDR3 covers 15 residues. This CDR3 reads CASSPRVRANYGYTF. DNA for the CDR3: TGTGCCAGCAGTCCCCGGGTCCGAGCTAACTATGGCTACACCTTC.

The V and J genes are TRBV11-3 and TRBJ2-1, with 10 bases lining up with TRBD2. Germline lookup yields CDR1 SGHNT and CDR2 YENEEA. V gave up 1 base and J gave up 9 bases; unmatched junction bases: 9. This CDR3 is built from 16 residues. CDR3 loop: CASSLVFSGGMGEQFF. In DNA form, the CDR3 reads TGTGCCAGCAGCTTAGTTTTTAGCGGGGGGATGGGTGAGCAGTTCTTC.

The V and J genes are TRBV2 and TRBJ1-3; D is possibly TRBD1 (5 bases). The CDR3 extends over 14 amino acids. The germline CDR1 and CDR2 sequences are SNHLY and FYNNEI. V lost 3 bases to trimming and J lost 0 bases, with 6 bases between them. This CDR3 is CASSDQGSGNTIYF. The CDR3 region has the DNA TGTGCCAGCAGTGACCAGGGCTCTGGAAACACCATATATTTT. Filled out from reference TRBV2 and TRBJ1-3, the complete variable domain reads EPEVTQTPSHQVTQMGQEVILRCVPISNHLYFYWYRQILGQKVEFLVSFYNNEISEKSEIFDDQFSVERPDGSNFTLKIRSTKLEDSAMYFCASSDQGSGNTIYFGEGSWLTVV.

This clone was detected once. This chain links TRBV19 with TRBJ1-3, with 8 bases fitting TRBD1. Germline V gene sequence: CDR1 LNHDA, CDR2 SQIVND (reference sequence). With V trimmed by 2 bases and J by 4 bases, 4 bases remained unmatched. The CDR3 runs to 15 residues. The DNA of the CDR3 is TGTGCCAGTAGTATACAGGGGGCTAAAGGAAACACCATATATTTT. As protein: CASSIQGAKGNTIYF. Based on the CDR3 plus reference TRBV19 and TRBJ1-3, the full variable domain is DGGITQSPKYLFRKEGQNVTLSCEQNLNHDAMYWYRQDPGQGLRLIYYSQIVNDFQKGDIAEGYSVSREKKESFPLTVTSAQKNPTAFYLCASSIQGAKGNTIYFGEGSWLTVV.